This T cell receptor beta chain was captured in a study of blood T cell repertoires in COVID-19. As originally analysed: Reference gene primer amplification in the assay estimated nucleated cell counts. Method: immunoSEQ multiplex PCR; TCRdb's copy keeps in-frame clones and lacks some. Clonal size and the V and J genes are those of that table, whereas D and trimming came from the DNA. Of 55,000 to 60,000 clones listed, about 76% are singletons. Trimming removed 2 bases at V and 4 bases at J, with 11 bases between. CDR3 length: 14 residues. CDR1 and CDR2 from the germline V gene are SQVTM and ANQGSEA. The V gene is TRBV29-1, the J gene TRBJ2-2, with D perhaps matching TRBD2 (5 bases). This receptor was identified in a man aged 45-60 years with active or convalescent COVID-19. Source material: peripheral blood. The CDR3 protein is CSVEIPGSTGELFF. The DNA of the CDR3 is TGCAGCGTTGAAATCCCGGGAAGCACCGGGGAGCTGTTTTTT.